Following are 19 T cell receptor beta chains from one sample sequenced in a study of vaccination effects on CD4 cells after COVID-19. Peptide-pool stimulation followed by sequencing identified expanded antigen-specific CD4+ clonotypes in the ViraFEST assay. Culturing for around eleven days preceded CD4+ T cell isolation. BNT162b2 vaccine or mRNA-1273 vaccine was given to participants in two doses. Their antigen targets remain unknown. Some clones are missing from TCRdb's copy, which holds only in-frame ones; the method was immunoSEQ multiplex PCR. In the table there are 29,000 or so clones, 74% of which are singletons. The sample consisted of CD4+ T cells from PBMCs cultured with HCoV-OC43 spike peptides, taken after COVID-19 vaccination. Specified subset: HCoV-OC43 spike overlapping peptide pool stimulation. These receptors were obtained from a human donor who received a COVID-19 vaccine.

As DNA, the CDR3 is TGTGCCAGCAGTTACTCACTGGCGGGGCGGGGAGACGAGCAGTACTTC. This sequence encodes CASSYSLAGRGDEQYF. The rearrangement joins TRBV6-2 or TRBV6-3 to TRBJ2-7; a weak D match, TRBD2 (6 bases). There are 16 residues in the CDR3. CDR1 and CDR2 (germline): MNHEY, SVGEGT. V gave up 0 bases and J gave up 5 bases, with 17 bases separating them.

This chain joins TRBV30 and TRBJ2-3; possibly TRBD1 for D (6 bases). V was shortened by 5 bases and J by 4 bases, with 13 bases between the two germline ends. Germline loops: CDR1 GTSNPN, CDR2 SVGIG (reference sequence). This CDR3 spans 13 amino acids. CDR3 DNA: TGTGCCTGGGGCCCTAAGGGGGCAGATACGCAGTATTTT. Translating it yields CAWGPKGADTQYF.

The V and J genes are TRBV2 and TRBJ2-7, with 11 bases matching TRBD1. The germline V gene encodes CDR1 SNHLY and CDR2 FYNNEI. The CDR3 runs 17 residues. V lost 6 bases, J lost 3 bases, and 13 bases stayed unmatched. CDR3 DNA sequence: TGTGCCAGCAGCCTTCCCCGTGCCGGGACAGGGGGCTACGAGCAGTACTTC. Amino acid sequence: CASSLPRAGTGGYEQYF. Full variable domain (rest looked up from reference TRBV2 and TRBJ2-7): EPEVTQTPSHQVTQMGQEVILRCVPISNHLYFYWYRQILGQKVEFLVSFYNNEISEKSEIFDDQFSVERPDGSNFTLKIRSTKLEDSAMYFCASSLPRAGTGGYEQYFGPGTRLTVT.

The V and J genes are TRBV10-3 and TRBJ2-3, with 14 bases aligning to TRBD2. V was clipped by 6 bases and J by 7 bases; unmatched bases: 6. This CDR3 contains 15 residues. Per germline, CDR1 ENHRY and CDR2 SYGVKD. CDR3 sequence: CAIRGGLAGVNTQYF. As DNA, the CDR3 is TGTGCCATCAGGGGGGGACTAGCGGGAGTAAATACGCAGTATTTT.

The chain is built from TRBV19 and TRBJ2-7, with D perhaps being TRBD1 or TRBD2 (5 bases each). The CDR3 sequence is 12 residues long. Trimming stripped 6 bases from V and 5 bases from J, with 11 bases between. The V gene's germline CDR1 is LNHDA and CDR2 SQIVND (reference sequence). The CDR3 DNA reads TGTGCCAGTAGGGGACCCGGGGACGAGCAGTACTTC. Protein sequence: CASRGPGDEQYF. Drawing the rest from reference TRBV19 and TRBJ2-7, the complete variable domain is DGGITQSPKYLFRKEGQNVTLSCEQNLNHDAMYWYRQDPGQGLRLIYYSQIVNDFQKGDIAEGYSVSREKKESFPLTVTSAQKNPTAFYLCASRGPGDEQYFGPGTRLTVT.

The rearrangement joins TRBV6-6 to TRBJ2-3, with 9 nucleotides matching TRBD2. The germline gives CDR1 MNHNY, CDR2 SVGAGI (reference sequence). V shed 2 bases and J 6 bases; nucleotides not matched to a gene: 9. This CDR3 region has 16 residues. CDR3 in DNA: TGTGCCAGCAGTTACCAGGGCGGGGGGGGCCCGGATACGCAGTATTTT. Its protein is CASSYQGGGGPDTQYF.

The CDR3 is CASSLEGTGGNEQYF. The DNA of the CDR3 is TGTGCCAGCAGCTTAGAGGGGACAGGGGGAAACGAGCAGTACTTC. The gene calls are TRBV7-6 and TRBJ2-7; 11 nucleotides align to TRBD1. The germline gives CDR1 SGHVS, CDR2 FNYEAQ. V lost 1 base to trimming and J lost 5 bases; unmatched junction nucleotides: 4. CDR3 length: 15 residues.

The chain links TRBV5-6 to TRBJ1-5, with a tentative D call TRBD1 (5 bases). Germline V gene sequence: CDR1 SGHDT, CDR2 YYEEEE. CDR3 size: 15 residues. V gave up 3 bases and J gave up 1 base, with 11 bases separating them. CDR3 sequence reads: CASSWGASSNQPQHF. The CDR3 DNA reads TGTGCCAGCAGCTGGGGCGCTTCGAGCAATCAGCCCCAGCATTTT. Full variable domain (rest looked up from reference TRBV5-6 and TRBJ1-5): DAGVTQSPTHLIKTRGQQVTLRCSPKSGHDTVSWYQQALGQGPQFIFQYYEEEERQRGNFPDRFSGHQFPNYSSELNVNALLLGDSALYLCASSWGASSNQPQHFGDGTRLSIL.

Within the sample, this clone is medium-sized. V is TRBV7-9 and J is TRBJ2-2, with a possible D match to TRBD2 (7 bases). Trimming shortened V by 1 base and J by 4 bases, and 13 bases separated the two germline ends. The CDR3 length is 16 residues. From germline, CDR1 is SEHNR and CDR2 FQNEAQ (reference sequence). The CDR3 DNA reads as TGTGCCAGCAGCTTAGAGACTAGCAGGGGCACCGGGGAGCTGTTTTTT. Amino acids: CASSLETSRGTGELFF.

This clone came up a few times. DNA of the CDR3: TGTGCCATCAGTGGTCCAAACACTGAAGCTTTCTTT. Its protein product is CAISGPNTEAFF. The genes are TRBV10-3 and TRBJ1-1, with unresolved D. The germline CDR1 and CDR2 sequences are ENHRY and SYGVKD. V dropped 4 bases and J dropped 2 bases, with 5 bases sitting between them. The CDR3 consists of 12 residues.

The CDR3 sequence is CASSDQTGIGSPLHF. CDR3 DNA: TGTGCCAGCAGTGACCAAACAGGGATAGGCTCACCCCTCCACTTT. J is TRBJ1-6 and V is TRBV6-1; possibly TRBD1 for D (6 bases). Trimming pared 3 bases from V and 10 bases from J, leaving 16 bases between. The CDR3 runs 15 residues. Germline V lookup: CDR1 MNHNS, CDR2 SASEGT.

This clone was seen only a few times. The chain links TRBV6-1 to TRBJ2-3; 7 nucleotides match TRBD2. Trimming at V came to 2 bases and at J to 2 bases, leaving 13 bases not matched to a gene. The CDR3 spans 18 residues. CDR1 and CDR2 (germline): MNHNS, SASEGT. The CDR3 region has the DNA TGTGCCAGCAGTGAAAGGTTCGGAACTAGCGCATTCACAGATACGCAGTATTTT. It yields the protein CASSERFGTSAFTDTQYF.

This clone was seen a single time. This sequence joins TRBV6-1 and TRBJ2-1; 7 nucleotides match TRBD2. The CDR3 spans 16 residues. Germline loops: CDR1 MNHNS, CDR2 SASEGT. V was pared by 2 bases and J by 6 bases, with 10 bases of the junction left unmatched. The DNA for the CDR3 is TGTGCCAGCAGTGAAATGACTAGCCCCCTTTTCAATGAGCAGTTCTTC. As protein: CASSEMTSPLFNEQFF.

This chain connects TRBV5-1 to TRBJ2-7; D is unclear. Germline-derived CDR1 and CDR2 are SGHRS and YFSETQ. V lost 2 bases, J lost 1 base, and 7 bases lay in between. CDR3 length: 13 amino acids. The CDR3 nucleotides read TGCGCCAGCAGCTTCGCAGCGTCCTACGAGCAGTACTTC. The encoded protein is CASSFAASYEQYF.

The CDR3 reads CASSPGQGQFF. The CDR3 bases are TGTGCCAGCAGTCCCGGACAGGGGCAGTTCTTC. The V gene is TRBV6-5, the J gene TRBJ2-1; TRBD1 aligns across 8 bases. Germline V CDR1 and CDR2: MNHEY, SVGAGI. The V and J ends lost 5 bases and 12 bases, in that order; junction bases with no gene match: 3. The CDR3 sequence is 11 residues long.

V gene TRBV2 combines with J gene TRBJ2-1; D remains ambiguous. This CDR3 has 13 amino acids. Germline CDR1 SNHLY, CDR2 FYNNEI. V was cut by 6 bases and J by 9 bases, with 15 bases left in between. The CDR3 reads CASRRVLISEQFF. DNA for the CDR3: TGTGCCAGCAGACGAGTACTAATCAGTGAGCAGTTCTTC.

The V call is TRBV19, the J call TRBJ2-3, with D uncertain. V was shortened by 1 base and J by 3 bases, with 11 bases between the two germline ends. The CDR3 contains 15 residues. CDR1 is LNHDA, CDR2 SQIVND, per germline (reference sequence). CDR3 sequence reads: CASSIAGRGTDTQYF. The DNA for the CDR3 is TGTGCCAGTAGTATAGCGGGTCGTGGGACAGATACGCAGTATTTT.

V gene TRBV11-3 combines with J gene TRBJ2-5, with 9 bases that match TRBD2. Germline V gene data show CDR1 as SGHNT and CDR2 as YENEEA. With 1 base clipped from V and 2 bases from J, the junction kept 5 bases outside the gene matches. The CDR3 is made up of 16 amino acids. CDR3 nucleotides: TGTGCCAGCAGCTTAGCCTTAGCGGGGGTACAAGAGACCCAGTACTTC. Translation gives CASSLALAGVQETQYF.

This clone was recorded a few times. The chain carries TRBV9 and TRBJ2-2, with D unresolved. The CDR3 consists of 13 residues. Germline values: CDR1 SGDLS, CDR2 YYNGEE. Between the trimmed V and J ends, which lost 4 bases and 7 bases, there was a span of 11 bases. The CDR3 DNA is TGTGCCAGCAGCCCAGAAGGTAGCGGGGAGCTGTTTTTT. It codes for CASSPEGSGELFF.